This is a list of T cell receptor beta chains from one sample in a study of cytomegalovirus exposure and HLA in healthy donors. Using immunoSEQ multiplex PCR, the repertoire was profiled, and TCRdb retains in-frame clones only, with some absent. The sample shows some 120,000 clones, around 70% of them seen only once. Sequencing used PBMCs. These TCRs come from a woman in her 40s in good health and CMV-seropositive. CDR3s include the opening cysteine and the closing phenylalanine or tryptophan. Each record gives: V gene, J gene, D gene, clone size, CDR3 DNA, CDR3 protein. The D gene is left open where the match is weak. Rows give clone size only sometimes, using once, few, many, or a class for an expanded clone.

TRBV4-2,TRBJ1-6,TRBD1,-,TGTGCCAGCAGCCAACCGGGACAGAGCTCCTATAATTCACCCCTCCACTTT,CASSQPGQSSYNSPLHF
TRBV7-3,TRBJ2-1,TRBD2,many,TGTGCCAGCTCTCCGGGGGGGCCTATCCATGAGCAGTTCTTC,CASSPGGPIHEQFF
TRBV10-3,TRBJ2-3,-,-,TGTGCCGCCCAGCAGGGGTCTTCCACAGATACGCAGTATTTT,CAAQQGSSTDTQYF
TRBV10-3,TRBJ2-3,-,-,TGTGCCATCAGTGAGGCACAGCTCGGCACAGATACGCAGTATTTT,CAISEAQLGTDTQYF
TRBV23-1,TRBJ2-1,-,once,TGCGCCAGCAGTCAAAACCCAACAGGGTGGCATGAGCAGTTCTTC,CASSQNPTGWHEQFF
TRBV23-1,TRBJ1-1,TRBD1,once,TGCGCCAGCAGTCATCCGGTCAGGGGGCAGGACACTGAAGCTTTCTTT,CASSHPVRGQDTEAFF
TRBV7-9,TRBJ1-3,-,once,TGTGCCAGCAGCCCGGCCGGGGGGGCGCGAGGAAACACCATATATTTT,CASSPAGGARGNTIYF
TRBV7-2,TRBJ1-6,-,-,TGTGCCAGCAGCTTTCAGGGACTAAGCTCCTATAATTCACCCCTCCACTTT,CASSFQGLSSYNSPLHF
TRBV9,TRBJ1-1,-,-,TGTGCCAGCAGCCCCTCGGTGGGGGGGGCGATCACTGAAGCTTTCTTT,CASSPSVGGAITEAFF
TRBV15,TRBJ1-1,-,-,TGTGCCACCAGCAGAGAGCCCCGGACAGCCACTGAAGCTTTCTTT,CATSREPRTATEAFF
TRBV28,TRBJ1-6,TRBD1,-,TGTGCCAGTTTACGACAGGGAAATTCACCCCTCCACTTT,CASLRQGNSPLHF
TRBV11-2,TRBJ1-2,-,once,TGTGCCAGCAGCACACAGGGTGTAAATGGCTACACCTTC,CASSTQGVNGYTF
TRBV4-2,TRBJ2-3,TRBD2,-,TGTGCCAGCAGCCCCGGGACTAGCGGGGGGGATGTAGATACGCAGTATTTT,CASSPGTSGGDVDTQYF
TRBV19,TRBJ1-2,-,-,TGTGCCAGTAGTCCTCGACAGGCCCCGTCCTCCTATGGCTACACCTTC,CASSPRQAPSSYGYTF